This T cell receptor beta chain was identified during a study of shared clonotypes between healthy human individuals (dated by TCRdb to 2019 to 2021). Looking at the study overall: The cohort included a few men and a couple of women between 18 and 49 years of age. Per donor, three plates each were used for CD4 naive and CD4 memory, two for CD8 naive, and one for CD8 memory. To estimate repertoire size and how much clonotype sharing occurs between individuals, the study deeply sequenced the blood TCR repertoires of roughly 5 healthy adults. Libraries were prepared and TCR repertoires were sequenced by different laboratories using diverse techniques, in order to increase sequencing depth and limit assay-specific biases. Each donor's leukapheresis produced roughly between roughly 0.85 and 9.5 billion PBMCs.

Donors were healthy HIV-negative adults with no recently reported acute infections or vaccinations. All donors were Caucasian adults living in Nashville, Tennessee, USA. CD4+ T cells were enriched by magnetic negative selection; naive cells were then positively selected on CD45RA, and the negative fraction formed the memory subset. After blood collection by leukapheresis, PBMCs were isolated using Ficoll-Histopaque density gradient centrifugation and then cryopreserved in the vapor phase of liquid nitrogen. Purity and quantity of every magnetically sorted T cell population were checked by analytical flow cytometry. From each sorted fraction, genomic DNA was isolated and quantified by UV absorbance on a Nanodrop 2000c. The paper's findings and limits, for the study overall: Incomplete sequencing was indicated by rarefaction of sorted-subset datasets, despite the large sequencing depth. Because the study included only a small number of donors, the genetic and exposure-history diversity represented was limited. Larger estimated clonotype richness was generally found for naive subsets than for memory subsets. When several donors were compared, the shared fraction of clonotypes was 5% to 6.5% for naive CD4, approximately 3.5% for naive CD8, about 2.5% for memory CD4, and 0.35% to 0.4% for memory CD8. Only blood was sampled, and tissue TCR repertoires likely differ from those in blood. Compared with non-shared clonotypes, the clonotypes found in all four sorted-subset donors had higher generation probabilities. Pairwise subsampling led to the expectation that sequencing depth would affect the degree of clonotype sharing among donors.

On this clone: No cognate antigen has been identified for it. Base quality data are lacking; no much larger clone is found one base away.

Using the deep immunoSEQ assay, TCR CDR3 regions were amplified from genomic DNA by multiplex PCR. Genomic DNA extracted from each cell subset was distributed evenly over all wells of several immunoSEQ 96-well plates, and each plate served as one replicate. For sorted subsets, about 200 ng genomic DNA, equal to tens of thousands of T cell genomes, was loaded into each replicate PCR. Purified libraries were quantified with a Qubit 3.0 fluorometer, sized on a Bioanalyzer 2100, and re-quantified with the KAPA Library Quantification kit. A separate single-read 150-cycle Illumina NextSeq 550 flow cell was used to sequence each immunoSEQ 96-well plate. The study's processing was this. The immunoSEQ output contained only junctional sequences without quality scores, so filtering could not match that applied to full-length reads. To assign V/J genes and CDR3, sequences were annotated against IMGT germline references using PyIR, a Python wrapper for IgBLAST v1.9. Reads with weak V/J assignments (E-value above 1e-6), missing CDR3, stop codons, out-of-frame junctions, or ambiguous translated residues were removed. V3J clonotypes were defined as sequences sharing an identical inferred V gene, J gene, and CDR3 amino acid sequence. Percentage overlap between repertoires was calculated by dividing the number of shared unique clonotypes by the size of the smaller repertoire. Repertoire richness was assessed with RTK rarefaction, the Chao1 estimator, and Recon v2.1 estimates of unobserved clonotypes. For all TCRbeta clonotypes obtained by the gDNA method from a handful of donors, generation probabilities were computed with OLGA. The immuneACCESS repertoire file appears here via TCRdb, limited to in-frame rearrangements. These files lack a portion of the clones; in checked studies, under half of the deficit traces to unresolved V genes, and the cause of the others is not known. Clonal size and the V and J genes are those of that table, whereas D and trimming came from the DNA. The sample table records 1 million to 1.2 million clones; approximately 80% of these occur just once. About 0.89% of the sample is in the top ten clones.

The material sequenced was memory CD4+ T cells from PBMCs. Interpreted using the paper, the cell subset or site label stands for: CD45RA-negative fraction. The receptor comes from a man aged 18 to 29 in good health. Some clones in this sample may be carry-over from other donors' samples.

The base sequence is TGTGCCAGCGCCGAGGGCGGTTATGGCTACACCTTC. Its translation is CASAEGGYGYTF. Rearrangement joined TRBV7-8 to TRBJ1-2; no D segment can be confidently identified. From the cysteine up to the phenylalanine, the CDR3 has a length of 12 residues. The retained sequence is limited to the CDR3, 36 bases, with the frame set at the first base. V drops 8 bases and J drops 5 bases, leaving 12 bases in between. CDR1 and CDR2 are read off the germline V gene as SGHVS and FQNEAQ.